The clone carrying this TCR beta chain was detected once. Its target is unknown. This entry comes from a study of a mutant IDH1 vaccine in newly diagnosed glioma. Study overall: Of treated patients, approximately 60% were men and 37.5% women, averaging roughly 40 years. In the visit schedule, V12 fell in week 35, while V13 fell in week 47.

Specified time point: week 35, safety follow-up. Vaccination used 300 ug of mutant IDH1 20-mer peptide per dose, with topical imiquimod. V was trimmed by 6 bases and J by 7 bases, leaving 13 bases between them. The CDR3 sequence is 12 residues long. The V gene's germline CDR1 is SNHLY and CDR2 FYNNEI. Study conclusions and caveats: Top peripheral T cell clonotype shifts appeared unrelated to pseudoprogression. Overall, around 93% of patients had vaccine-induced immune responses.

Libraries were prepared by immunoSEQ multiplex PCR; TCRdb keeps only in-frame clonotypes and omits some of them. The sample has about 33,000 clones; about 80% are singletons. V is TRBV2 and J is TRBJ2-7; no reliable D call. The sample was PBMCs, taken from a glioma patient whose treatment included an IDH1 peptide vaccine. The clonotype was recovered from a man between 40 and 49 years old with glioma. Some clones in this sample may be carry-over from other donors' samples. The CDR3 nucleotides read TGTGCCAGCAGCGGAGAGTTGGGAGAGCAGTACTTC. It is translated as CASSGELGEQYF.